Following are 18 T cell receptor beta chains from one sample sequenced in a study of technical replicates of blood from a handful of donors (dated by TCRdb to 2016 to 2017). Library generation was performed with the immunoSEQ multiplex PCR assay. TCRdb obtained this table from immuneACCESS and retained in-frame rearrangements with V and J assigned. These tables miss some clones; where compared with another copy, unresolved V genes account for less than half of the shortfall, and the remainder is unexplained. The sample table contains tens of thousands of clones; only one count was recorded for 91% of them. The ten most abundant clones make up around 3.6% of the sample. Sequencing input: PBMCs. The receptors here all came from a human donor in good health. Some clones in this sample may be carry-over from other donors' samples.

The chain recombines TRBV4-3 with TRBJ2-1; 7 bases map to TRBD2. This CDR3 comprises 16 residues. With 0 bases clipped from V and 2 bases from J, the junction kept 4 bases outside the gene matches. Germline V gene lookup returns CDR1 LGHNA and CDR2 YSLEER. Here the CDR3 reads CASSQDAGDTYNEQFF. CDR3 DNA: TGCGCCAGCAGCCAAGACGCGGGGGATACCTACAATGAGCAGTTCTTC.

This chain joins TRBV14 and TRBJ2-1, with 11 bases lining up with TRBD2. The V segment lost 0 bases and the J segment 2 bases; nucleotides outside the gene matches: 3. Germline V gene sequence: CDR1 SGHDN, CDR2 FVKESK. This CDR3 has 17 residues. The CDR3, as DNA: TGTGCCAGCAGCCAAGATAGCGGGAGGGCCCCCTACAATGAGCAGTTCTTC. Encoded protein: CASSQDSGRAPYNEQFF. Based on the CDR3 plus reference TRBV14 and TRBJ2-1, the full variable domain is EAGVTQFPSHSVIEKGQTVTLRCDPISGHDNLYWYRRVMGKEIKFLLHFVKESKQDESGMPNNRFLAERTGGTYSTLKVQPAELEDSGVYFCASSQDSGRAPYNEQFFGPGTRLTVL.

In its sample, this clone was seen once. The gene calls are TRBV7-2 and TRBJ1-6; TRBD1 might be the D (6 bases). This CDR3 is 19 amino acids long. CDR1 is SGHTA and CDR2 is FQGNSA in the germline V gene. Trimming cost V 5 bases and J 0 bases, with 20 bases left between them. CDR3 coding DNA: TGTGCCAGCAGCCCGGACAGTAAATCCTTCAGCTCCTATAATTCACCCCTCCACTTT. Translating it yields CASSPDSKSFSSYNSPLHF.

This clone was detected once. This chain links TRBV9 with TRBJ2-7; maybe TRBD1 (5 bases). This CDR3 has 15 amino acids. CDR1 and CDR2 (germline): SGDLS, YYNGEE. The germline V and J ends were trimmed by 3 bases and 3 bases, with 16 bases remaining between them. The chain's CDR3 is CASSAGFQGVYEQYF. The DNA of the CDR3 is TGTGCCAGCAGCGCAGGCTTTCAAGGGGTCTACGAGCAGTACTTC.

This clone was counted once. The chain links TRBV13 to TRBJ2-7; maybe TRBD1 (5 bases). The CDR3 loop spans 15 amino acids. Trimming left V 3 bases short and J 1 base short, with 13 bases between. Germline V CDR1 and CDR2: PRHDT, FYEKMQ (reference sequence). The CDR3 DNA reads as TGTGCCAGCAGCTTGGGCAGGGATCGGTCCTACGAGCAGTACTTC. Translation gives CASSLGRDRSYEQYF.

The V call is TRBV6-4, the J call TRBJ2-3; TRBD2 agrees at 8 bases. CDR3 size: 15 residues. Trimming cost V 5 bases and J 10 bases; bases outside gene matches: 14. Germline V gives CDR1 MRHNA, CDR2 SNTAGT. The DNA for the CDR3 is TGTGCCAGCAGTCGGATAGCGGGGACGCAGGCGGCGCAGTATTTT. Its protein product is CASSRIAGTQAAQYF.

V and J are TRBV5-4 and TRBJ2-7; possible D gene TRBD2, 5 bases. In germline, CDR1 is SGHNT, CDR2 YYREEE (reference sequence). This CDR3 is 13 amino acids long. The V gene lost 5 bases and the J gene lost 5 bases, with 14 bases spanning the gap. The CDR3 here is CASRPGLRDEQYF. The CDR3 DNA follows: TGTGCCAGCAGACCCGGGTTGCGGGACGAGCAGTACTTC.

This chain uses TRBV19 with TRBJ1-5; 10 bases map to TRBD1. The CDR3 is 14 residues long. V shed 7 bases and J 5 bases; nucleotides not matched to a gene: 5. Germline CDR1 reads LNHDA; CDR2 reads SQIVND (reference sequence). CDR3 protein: CASTRDRGDQPQHF. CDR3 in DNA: TGTGCCAGTACCCGGGACAGGGGTGATCAGCCCCAGCATTTT. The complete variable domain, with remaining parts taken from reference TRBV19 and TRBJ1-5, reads DGGITQSPKYLFRKEGQNVTLSCEQNLNHDAMYWYRQDPGQGLRLIYYSQIVNDFQKGDIAEGYSVSREKKESFPLTVTSAQKNPTAFYLCASTRDRGDQPQHFGDGTRLSIL.

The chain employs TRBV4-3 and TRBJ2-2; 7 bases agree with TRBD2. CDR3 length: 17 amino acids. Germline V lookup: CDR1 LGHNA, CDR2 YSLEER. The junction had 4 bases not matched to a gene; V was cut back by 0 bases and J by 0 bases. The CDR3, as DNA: TGCGCCAGCAGCCAAGATTGGCGGGGGACGAACACCGGGGAGCTGTTTTTT. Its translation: CASSQDWRGTNTGELFF.

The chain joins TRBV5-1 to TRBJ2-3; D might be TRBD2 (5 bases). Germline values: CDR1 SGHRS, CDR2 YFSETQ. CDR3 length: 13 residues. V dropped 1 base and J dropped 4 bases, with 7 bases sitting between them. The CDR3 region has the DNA TGCGCCAGCAGCTTGCCACTAGCAGATACGCAGTATTTT. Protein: CASSLPLADTQYF.

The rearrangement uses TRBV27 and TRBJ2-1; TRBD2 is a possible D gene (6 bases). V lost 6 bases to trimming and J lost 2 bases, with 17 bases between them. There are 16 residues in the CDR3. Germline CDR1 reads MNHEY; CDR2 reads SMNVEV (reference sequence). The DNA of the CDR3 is TGTGCCAGCAGAGGCGCGGCGGGGATCGCCTACAATGAGCAGTTCTTC. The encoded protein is CASRGAAGIAYNEQFF.

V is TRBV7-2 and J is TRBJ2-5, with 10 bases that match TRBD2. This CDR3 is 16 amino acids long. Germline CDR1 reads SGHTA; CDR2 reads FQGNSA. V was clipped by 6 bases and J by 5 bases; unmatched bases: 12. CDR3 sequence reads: CASSSHSGGAFETQYF. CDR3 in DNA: TGTGCCAGCAGTTCACACAGCGGGGGGGCCTTTGAGACCCAGTACTTC.

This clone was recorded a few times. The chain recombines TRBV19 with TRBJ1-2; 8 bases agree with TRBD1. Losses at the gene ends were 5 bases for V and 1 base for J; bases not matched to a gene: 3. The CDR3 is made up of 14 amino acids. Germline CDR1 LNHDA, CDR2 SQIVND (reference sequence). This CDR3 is CASSRQGINYGYTF. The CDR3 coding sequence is TGTGCCAGTAGTCGACAGGGGATTAACTATGGCTACACCTTC.

In DNA form, the CDR3 reads TGTGCCAGCAGCTGGGCCGTCTACGAGCAGTACTTC. It yields the protein CASSWAVYEQYF. This rearrangement joins TRBV5-5 to TRBJ2-7; D is undetermined. CDR3 size: 12 residues. CDR1 SGHKS and CDR2 YYEKEE come from the germline V gene (reference sequence). V was shortened by 3 bases and J by 3 bases, with 7 bases between the two germline ends.

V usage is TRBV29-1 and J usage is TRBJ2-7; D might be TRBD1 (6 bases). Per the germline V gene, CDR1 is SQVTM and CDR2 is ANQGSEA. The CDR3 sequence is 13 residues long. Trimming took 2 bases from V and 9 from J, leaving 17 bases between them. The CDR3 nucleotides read TGCAGCGTTGAACCGCCCCAGGGGAAGGTGCAGTACTTC. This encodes CSVEPPQGKVQYF.

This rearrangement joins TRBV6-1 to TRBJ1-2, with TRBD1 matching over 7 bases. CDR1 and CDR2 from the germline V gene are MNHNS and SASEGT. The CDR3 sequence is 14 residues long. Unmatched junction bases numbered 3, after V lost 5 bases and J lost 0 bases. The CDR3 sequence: CASSSGTANYGYTF. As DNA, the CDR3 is TGTGCCAGCAGTTCCGGGACAGCTAACTATGGCTACACCTTC.

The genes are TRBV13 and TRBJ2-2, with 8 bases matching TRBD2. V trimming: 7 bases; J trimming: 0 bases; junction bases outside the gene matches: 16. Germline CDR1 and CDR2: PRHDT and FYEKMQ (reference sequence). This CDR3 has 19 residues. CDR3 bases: TGTGCCAGCACCTGGACCCCGGGAGCGGGGGCCGCGAACACCGGGGAGCTGTTTTTT. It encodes CASTWTPGAGAANTGELFF.

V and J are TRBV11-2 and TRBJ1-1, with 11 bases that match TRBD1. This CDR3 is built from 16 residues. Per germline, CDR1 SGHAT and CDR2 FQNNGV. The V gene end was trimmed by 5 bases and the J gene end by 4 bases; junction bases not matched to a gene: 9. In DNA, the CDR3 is TGTGCCAGCAGCCATAGTGCCGGGACAGGGGGCACTGAAGCTTTCTTT. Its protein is CASSHSAGTGGTEAFF.